These 23 T cell receptor beta chains share one sample of origin, sequenced in a study of beta chain features in type 1 diabetes. Isolated RNA was reverse transcribed in full, so expressed TCRB transcripts were sequenced. Some clones are missing from TCRdb's copy, which holds only in-frame ones; the method was immunoSEQ multiplex PCR. The data contain about 140,000 clones, over 9.5% of them seen just once; the ten biggest clones take up roughly 1.4%. The sample comprised naive CD4+ T cells from blood. Every receptor here comes from a man aged 18 to 30 in good health.

DNA of the CDR3: TGTGCCAGCATGGCGGGACAGTCGAGCTCCTACAATGAGCAGTTCTTC. Residues: CASMAGQSSSYNEQFF. This rearrangement joins TRBV6-6 to TRBJ2-1; the D gene is possibly TRBD1 (7 bases). V lost 7 bases, J lost 0 bases, and 16 bases lay in between. CDR1 is MNHNY, CDR2 SVGAGI, per germline (reference sequence). The CDR3 extends over 16 amino acids.

The chain recombines TRBV30 with TRBJ1-6, with unresolved D. This CDR3 comprises 14 residues. CDR1 GTSNPN and CDR2 SVGIG come from the germline V gene (reference sequence). Trimming pared 7 bases from V and 1 base from J, leaving 11 bases between. The CDR3 coding sequence is TGTGCCTCCTCCGTACGGTCCTATAATTCACCCCTCCACTTT. This sequence encodes CASSVRSYNSPLHF.

This clone has just a few counts. The gene calls are TRBV19 and TRBJ1-2, with 8 bases aligning to TRBD1. The CDR3 loop spans 14 amino acids. V was clipped by 5 bases and J by 1 base; unmatched bases: 3. From germline, CDR1 is LNHDA and CDR2 SQIVND (reference sequence). The chain's CDR3 is CASSGQGGNYGYTF. CDR3 sequence (DNA): TGTGCCAGTAGTGGACAGGGAGGTAACTATGGCTACACCTTC.

The V call is TRBV7-9, the J call TRBJ2-5, with 9 positions matching TRBD1. The better agreement between TRBJ2-7 and the DNA end casts doubt on the J call. Germline loops: CDR1 SEHNR, CDR2 FQNEAQ (reference sequence). The CDR3 has 14 amino acids. CDR3 bases: TGTGCCAGCAGCCCGGACAGGGGAGCCTACGAGCAGTACTTC. It is translated as CASSPDRGAYEQYF.

The V gene is TRBV25-1, the J gene TRBJ2-5; 10 nucleotides line up with TRBD1. V shed 5 bases, J shed 4 bases, and the junction held 7 bases outside the gene matches. Germline V gene data show CDR1 as MGHDK and CDR2 as SYGVNS. This CDR3 has 15 amino acids. CDR3 sequence reads: CASSRGQGPSETQYF. In DNA, the CDR3 is TGTGCCAGCAGTAGGGGACAGGGGCCTTCAGAGACCCAGTACTTC.

V gene TRBV7-2 combines with J gene TRBJ2-3; D gene ambiguous. The CDR3 has 12 amino acids. Germline V gives CDR1 SGHTA, CDR2 FQGNSA. Deletions cut 3 bases from V and 6 bases from J, with 7 bases between. CDR3 bases: TGTGCCAGCAGCTTCTGGCCCGATACGCAGTATTTT. Translated: CASSFWPDTQYF.

The DNA of the CDR3 is TGCGCCAGCAGCCAGGGTCAGGCGTGGGGGCCCCAGTACTTC. It specifies CASSQGQAWGPQYF. The rearrangement uses TRBV4-3 and TRBJ2-5; D is perhaps TRBD1 (6 bases). V was trimmed by 3 bases and J by 9 bases, leaving 17 bases between them. Per the germline V gene, CDR1 is LGHNA and CDR2 is YSLEER. This CDR3 is 14 amino acids long.

This clone was seen only a few times. This chain links TRBV29-1 with TRBJ1-3, with 9 nucleotides matching TRBD1. V was clipped by 7 bases and J by 8 bases; unmatched bases: 6. The length of the CDR3 is 12 residues. The V gene's germline CDR1 is SQVTM and CDR2 ANQGSEA. This CDR3 reads CSATGQGYTIYF. The CDR3 DNA reads as TGCAGCGCTACGGGACAGGGTTACACCATATATTTT. The full variable domain, with the rest looked up from reference TRBV29-1 and TRBJ1-3, is SAVISQKPSRDICQRGTSLTIQCQVDSQVTMMFWYRQQPGQSLTLIATANQGSEATYESGFVIDKFPISRPNLTFSTLTVSNMSPEDSSIYLCSATGQGYTIYFGEGSWLTVV.

This clone showed up just a few times. V and J are TRBV6-5 and TRBJ2-5; D possibly corresponds to TRBD2 (5 bases). Germline assignment: CDR1 MNHEY and CDR2 SVGAGI. V was cut by 2 bases and J by 2 bases, with 9 bases left in between. The CDR3 covers 14 residues. The CDR3 nucleotides read TGTGCCAGCAGTTACGGACTCCCTCAAGAGACCCAGTACTTC. This encodes CASSYGLPQETQYF.

This clone was detected only a few times. The chain links TRBV29-1 to TRBJ1-2; D unresolved. CDR1 is SQVTM, CDR2 ANQGSEA, per germline. V lost 5 bases and J lost 8, with 15 bases in between. CDR3 length: 12 amino acids. The CDR3 DNA reads TGCAGCGTTTATACGGGTCTGGAGGGCTACACCTTC. Encoded protein: CSVYTGLEGYTF.

This clone showed up just a few times. The gene calls are TRBV7-9 and TRBJ1-2; 7 bases fit TRBD1. Germline CDR1 and CDR2: SEHNR and FQNEAQ (reference sequence). The V and J ends lost 5 bases and 3 bases, in that order; junction bases with no gene match: 6. The CDR3 covers 14 residues. CDR3 loop: CASSPGTADYGYTF. Here the CDR3 DNA reads TGTGCCAGCAGCCCCGGGACAGCCGACTATGGCTACACCTTC.

This clone was picked up a small number of times. The chain recombines TRBV21-1 with TRBJ1-2. TRBV21-1 is designated a pseudogene. This CDR3 is 16 amino acids long. For the CDR3, the DNA is TGTGCCAGCAGCATGTCTAGCGGGCCGGGATTCTATGGCTACACCTTC. Its translation is CASSMSSGPGFYGYTF.

This clone showed up just a few times. V and J are TRBV5-4 and TRBJ2-7; D may be TRBD2 (6 bases). This CDR3 is 14 amino acids long. V was clipped by 2 bases and J by 2 bases, with 11 bases between them. Per the germline V gene, CDR1 is SGHNT and CDR2 is YYREEE (reference sequence). The CDR3 DNA is TGTGCCAGCAGCTTCGCGGGGCCTACCTACGAGCAGTACTTC. It codes for CASSFAGPTYEQYF.

This clone was seen more than once but under ten times. This chain joins TRBV11-2 and TRBJ2-2; TRBD2 aligns across 10 bases. Germline CDR1 SGHAT, CDR2 FQNNGV. The V and J ends lost 5 bases and 3 bases, in that order; junction bases with no gene match: 9. This CDR3 spans 17 amino acids. The CDR3 region is CASSHLLAGDYTGELFF. Here the CDR3 DNA reads TGTGCCAGCAGCCACCTCCTAGCGGGGGATTACACCGGGGAGCTGTTTTTT.

This clone was recorded a few times. The chain employs TRBV6-5 and TRBJ1-2, with TRBD1 matching 7 bases. This CDR3 has 12 residues. Germline CDR1 and CDR2: MNHEY and SVGAGI. Unmatched junction bases numbered 5, after V lost 5 bases and J lost 8 bases. The CDR3 bases are TGTGCCAGCAGTCAGATGGACAGGGGCTACACCTTC. Its translation: CASSQMDRGYTF.

V usage is TRBV5-1 and J usage is TRBJ1-5; D may be TRBD1 (5 bases). From germline, CDR1 is SGHRS and CDR2 YFSETQ. V lost 2 bases, J lost 4 bases, and 10 bases lay in between. The CDR3 extends over 14 amino acids. CDR3 DNA: TGCGCCAGCAGCTTCGGGGGAGTAAATCAGCCCCAGCATTTT. This translates into CASSFGGVNQPQHF. The full variable domain, with the rest looked up from reference TRBV5-1 and TRBJ1-5, is KAGVTQTPRYLIKTRGQQVTLSCSPISGHRSVSWYQQTPGQGLQFLFEYFSETQRNKGNFPGRFSGRQFSNSRSEMNVSTLELGDSALYLCASSFGGVNQPQHFGDGTRLSIL.

There are a few counts of this clone. The chain combines TRBV5-6 with TRBJ2-7; D remains ambiguous. V was shortened by 4 bases and J by 4 bases, with 9 bases between the two germline ends. CDR1 SGHDT and CDR2 YYEEEE come from the germline V gene. The CDR3 runs to 12 residues. The CDR3 nucleotides read TGTGCCAGCAGCCTCGACAAGTACGAGCAGTACTTC. Encoded protein: CASSLDKYEQYF.

This clone was counted only a few times. The chain joins TRBV4-2 to TRBJ2-5, with 9 nucleotides matching TRBD2. Trimming took 3 bases from V and 5 from J; bases not matched to a gene: 1. CDR3 length: 13 amino acids. Germline loops: CDR1 LGHNA, CDR2 YNFKEQ. The CDR3 DNA is TGTGCCAGCAGCCAGCGGGGGGGGGAGACCCAGTACTTC. Amino acids: CASSQRGGETQYF.

There are a few counts of this clone. The chain recombines TRBV29-1 with TRBJ1-4; TRBD1 matches 11 bases. Per the germline V gene, CDR1 is SQVTM and CDR2 is ANQGSEA. The CDR3 consists of 14 residues. With 6 bases clipped from V and 8 bases from J, the junction kept 8 bases outside the gene matches. Written as DNA, the CDR3 is TGCAGCGTGGCGGACAGGGGGCGGGAGGAAAAACTGTTTTTT. Amino acid sequence: CSVADRGREEKLFF.

There are a few counts of this clone. The chain combines TRBV7-2 with TRBJ1-2, with 12 bases fitting TRBD1. The CDR3 runs 15 residues. Trimming cost V 5 bases and J 6 bases; bases outside gene matches: 7. From germline, CDR1 is SGHTA and CDR2 FQGNSA. DNA of the CDR3: TGTGCCAGCAGCCCCGGGACAGGGGGCAGGGATGGCTACACCTTC. Residues: CASSPGTGGRDGYTF. The full variable domain, its missing parts supplied by reference TRBV7-2 and TRBJ1-2, is GAGVSQSPSNKVTEKGKDVELRCDPISGHTALYWYRQSLGQGLEFLIYFQGNSAPDKSGLPSDRFSAERTGGSVSTLTIQRTQQEDSAVYLCASSPGTGGRDGYTFGSGTRLTVV.

This clone appeared a few times. The chain uses TRBV7-2 and TRBJ2-5; possible D gene TRBD2, 7 bases. The CDR3 extends over 15 amino acids. Germline V gene data show CDR1 as SGHTA and CDR2 as FQGNSA. V dropped 3 bases and J dropped 5 bases, with 16 bases sitting between them. CDR3 sequence: CASSFTGGGWETQYF. In nucleotides, the CDR3 is TGTGCCAGCAGCTTCACTGGGGGGGGCTGGGAGACCCAGTACTTC.

This clone showed up just a few times. The CDR3 sequence is CATRTGGSDEQYF. The CDR3, as DNA: TGTGCCACCCGGACAGGTGGGAGTGACGAGCAGTACTTC. This chain uses TRBV6-6 with TRBJ2-7; 7 bases agree with TRBD1. Per the germline V gene, CDR1 is MNHNY and CDR2 is SVGAGI (reference sequence). The CDR3 contains 13 residues. J was trimmed by 5 bases and V by 10 bases; bases with no gene match: 11.

In its sample, this clone was seen a few times. The gene calls are TRBV7-2 and TRBJ2-7; 7 bases map to TRBD1. The CDR3 length is 14 residues. CDR1 and CDR2 from the germline V gene are SGHTA and FQGNSA. The V and J ends lost 5 bases and 0 bases, in that order; junction bases with no gene match: 4. CDR3 amino acids: CASSVGTVSYEQYF. DNA for the CDR3: TGTGCCAGCAGCGTCGGGACAGTCTCCTACGAGCAGTACTTC.